These 23 T cell receptor beta chains came from one sample sequenced in a study of cytomegalovirus exposure and HLA in healthy donors. In the PCR, 60 Vbeta and 13 Jbeta primers were used. The assay was immunoSEQ multiplex PCR, and TCRdb's table has in-frame clones only and misses some. This table has approximately 150,000 clones, 75% to 80% appearing once. Source material: PBMCs. These receptors were taken from a male donor in good health and CMV-seronegative.

The V gene is TRBV19, the J gene TRBJ2-3; 10 bases map to TRBD2. CDR3 length: 16 residues. Trimming removed 3 bases from V and 4 bases from J; junction bases left unmatched: 7. Germline-derived CDR1 and CDR2 are LNHDA and SQIVND (reference sequence). The CDR3 DNA sequence: TGTGCCAGTAGTATCCCTAGCGGGAGCGGGGCAGATACGCAGTATTTT. Encoded protein: CASSIPSGSGADTQYF.

Details on this clone: The junction and the germline gene differ at one end; a read error may be behind it. CDR3 protein: CSVGTGVSSNAGELFF. The DNA of the CDR3 is TGCAGCGTTGGGACAGGGGTTTCCTCGAACGCCGGGGAGCTGTTTTTT. The chain couples TRBV29-1 to TRBJ2-2, with 9 positions matching TRBD1. The germline V gene has CDR1 SQVTM and CDR2 ANQGSEA. This CDR3 has 16 residues.

This clone was seen once. This chain joins TRBV14 and TRBJ1-2, with 10 bases fitting TRBD1. The germline CDR1 and CDR2 sequences are SGHDN and FVKESK. J lost 4 bases, V lost 5 bases, and 7 bases had no gene match. The CDR3 has 15 residues. The CDR3 nucleotides are TGTGCCAGCAGCGAGAGGACAGGGGGTTTCTATGGCTACACCTTC. Its translation: CASSERTGGFYGYTF.

This chain connects TRBV25-1 to TRBJ1-2; D not certain. Germline CDR1 and CDR2: MGHDK and SYGVNS. This CDR3 comprises 12 residues. V lost 3 bases and J lost 0, with 2 bases in between. The CDR3 loop reads CASSDTNYGYTF. The CDR3 nucleotides are TGTGCCAGCAGTGACACTAACTATGGCTACACCTTC.

The chain couples TRBV7-9 to TRBJ2-1; 10 bases map to TRBD2. The CDR3 is made up of 15 amino acids. Germline assignment: CDR1 SEHNR and CDR2 FQNEAQ (reference sequence). Losses at the gene ends were 5 bases for V and 6 bases for J; bases not matched to a gene: 7. Written as DNA, the CDR3 is TGTGCCAGCAGCCCCACTAGCGGGGCACGCAATGAGCAGTTCTTC. The encoded protein is CASSPTSGARNEQFF.

The chain employs TRBV4-1 and TRBJ2-7; D is perhaps TRBD2 (7 bases). The V gene's germline CDR1 is MGHRA and CDR2 YSYEKL. The CDR3 is made up of 16 amino acids. V lost 4 bases, J lost 5 bases, and 21 bases lay in between. The CDR3 DNA is TGCGCCAGCAGCCTGGGGGCACTGCGGGGGAGAGACGAGCAGTACTTC. As protein: CASSLGALRGRDEQYF.

The chain employs TRBV5-4 and TRBJ1-6, with 8 bases aligning to TRBD1. The CDR3 is 16 amino acids. Unmatched junction bases numbered 11, after V lost 3 bases and J lost 9 bases. Germline CDR1 is SGHNT and CDR2 is YYREEE (reference sequence). This CDR3 reads CASSSRTGSISSPLHF. The CDR3 DNA reads as TGTGCCAGCAGCTCAAGGACAGGGTCCATAAGTTCACCCCTCCACTTT.

The DNA for the CDR3 is TGTGCCAGCAGTGAGGGAAGGCCGAGGGACTACACCTTC. Translation: CASSEGRPRDYTF. This sequence joins TRBV2 and TRBJ1-2; D is unresolved. This CDR3 has 13 amino acids. V dropped 3 bases and J dropped 10 bases, with 15 bases sitting between them. Germline V gives CDR1 SNHLY, CDR2 FYNNEI.

In its sample, this clone was seen a few times. This chain connects TRBV11-3 to TRBJ1-2, with 8 bases fitting TRBD1. Losses at the gene ends were 5 bases for V and 7 bases for J; bases not matched to a gene: 9. Germline V gene data show CDR1 as SGHNT and CDR2 as YENEEA. The CDR3 has 14 residues. CDR3 nucleotides: TGTGCCAGCAGCGCGCTGCAGGGGGCGGCTGGCTACACCTTC. Translation gives CASSALQGAAGYTF.

A single count supports this clone. The chain couples TRBV9 to TRBJ2-7; 9 nucleotides match TRBD2. V dropped 3 bases and J dropped 6; count of bases not matched to a gene: 7. The CDR3 has 14 residues. Germline V gene lookup returns CDR1 SGDLS and CDR2 YYNGEE. The chain's CDR3 is CASSALAGRSEQYF. The CDR3 nucleotides read TGTGCCAGCAGCGCCCTAGCGGGACGTTCCGAGCAGTACTTC.

The chain uses TRBV2 and TRBJ1-1; D perhaps matches TRBD1 (5 bases). Germline V gives CDR1 SNHLY, CDR2 FYNNEI. This CDR3 contains 13 residues. Between the trimmed V and J ends, which lost 11 bases and 4 bases, there was a span of 17 bases. Here the CDR3 DNA reads TGTGCCTGGACCTCGGGGGGTGGCACTGAAGCTTTCTTT. Translated, it gives CAWTSGGGTEAFF.

The rearrangement links TRBV7-2 to TRBJ1-1; tentatively, D is TRBD1 (6 bases). Per the germline V gene, CDR1 is SGHTA and CDR2 is FQGNSA. This CDR3 is built from 13 residues. V gave up 5 bases and J gave up 8 bases, with 15 bases separating them. The CDR3 protein is CASSLQQGNEAFF. CDR3 coding DNA: TGTGCCAGCAGCCTTCAACAGGGTAACGAAGCTTTCTTT.

The J gene is TRBJ1-1, the V gene TRBV7-2; 10 bases are a match to TRBD1. V shed 5 bases and J 11 bases; nucleotides not matched to a gene: 8. This CDR3 has 13 residues. CDR1 is SGHTA and CDR2 is FQGNSA in the germline V gene. The CDR3 DNA reads TGTGCCAGCAGCAACAGGGACAGGGGTGAGGCTTTCTTT. Amino acid sequence: CASSNRDRGEAFF. Full variable domain (outside the CDR3, taken from reference TRBV7-2 and TRBJ1-1): GAGVSQSPSNKVTEKGKDVELRCDPISGHTALYWYRQSLGQGLEFLIYFQGNSAPDKSGLPSDRFSAERTGGSVSTLTIQRTQQEDSAVYLCASSNRDRGEAFFGQGTRLTVV.

The chain couples TRBV2 to TRBJ2-1; possible D gene TRBD1, 5 bases. Per germline, CDR1 SNHLY and CDR2 FYNNEI. Trimming left V 6 bases short and J 3 bases short, with 9 bases between. This CDR3 comprises 13 residues. DNA of the CDR3: TGTGCCAGCAGGTTCGACAGCTACAATGAGCAGTTCTTC. This sequence encodes CASRFDSYNEQFF. The full variable domain, in which reference TRBV2 and TRBJ2-1 provide the parts outside the CDR3, is EPEVTQTPSHQVTQMGQEVILRCVPISNHLYFYWYRQILGQKVEFLVSFYNNEISEKSEIFDDQFSVERPDGSNFTLKIRSTKLEDSAMYFCASRFDSYNEQFFGPGTRLTVL.

The chain joins TRBV11-3 to TRBJ2-7, with D tentatively TRBD2 (6 bases). The CDR3 extends over 13 amino acids. V gave up 2 bases and J gave up 4 bases, with 9 bases separating them. Germline V CDR1 and CDR2: SGHNT, YENEEA. The CDR3 DNA is TGTGCCAGCAGCTTAACCGGGGGTTACGAGCAGTACTTC. Its protein product is CASSLTGGYEQYF.

The chain couples TRBV4-3 to TRBJ1-3; 7 bases map to TRBD1. Trimming took 0 bases from V and 2 from J; bases not matched to a gene: 4. Per germline, CDR1 LGHNA and CDR2 YSLEER. The CDR3 is 16 residues long. The CDR3 DNA follows: TGCGCCAGCAGCCAAGACTTGACAGGGACTGGAAACACCATATATTTT. Amino acids: CASSQDLTGTGNTIYF.

This clone has only one observation. The chain is built from TRBV19 and TRBJ2-7, with 7 bases fitting TRBD1. Germline V gene lookup returns CDR1 LNHDA and CDR2 SQIVND (reference sequence). V dropped 2 bases and J dropped 4; count of bases not matched to a gene: 8. This CDR3 is 15 amino acids long. The CDR3 sequence: CASSIRQGDGYEQYF. Here the CDR3 DNA reads TGTGCCAGTAGTATAAGACAGGGAGACGGTTACGAGCAGTACTTC.

This sequence joins TRBV10-3 and TRBJ1-4; 7 positions agree with TRBD1. V was pared by 10 bases and J by 5 bases, with 4 bases of the junction left unmatched. The germline V gene has CDR1 ENHRY and CDR2 SYGVKD. CDR3 length: 12 residues. CDR3 in DNA: TGTGCCACCTCGGACAGGAATGAAAAACTGTTTTTT. Residues: CATSDRNEKLFF.

The chain employs TRBV18 and TRBJ2-2; TRBD1 matches at 11 bases. The CDR3 totals 15 residues. Per germline, CDR1 KGHSH and CDR2 LQKENI. The ends lost 10 bases at V and 4 bases at J; junction bases unmatched: 8. DNA for the CDR3: TGTGCCACCCGCCCGGGGACAGGGGGCACCGGGGAGCTGTTTTTT. Translated, it gives CATRPGTGGTGELFF.

In DNA form, the CDR3 reads TGTGCCAGCAGCAAAGTTCCTCGGACAGAGATTTACTATGGCTACACCTTC. Translated, it gives CASSKVPRTEIYYGYTF. The rearrangement links TRBV21-1 to TRBJ1-2; the D segment call TRBD1 is taken from the table without a DNA check. TRBV21-1 is annotated as a pseudogene. CDR3 length: 17 amino acids.

In its sample, this clone was seen once. The V gene is TRBV23-1, the J gene TRBJ1-2, with 8 bases fitting TRBD1. TRBV23-1 counts as an open reading frame of uncertain function. V dropped 1 base and J dropped 3; count of bases not matched to a gene: 19. This CDR3 spans 20 amino acids. In DNA form, the CDR3 reads TGCGCCAGCAGTCAATTGACAGGGAGCGATGCGGACAGGGAAGACTATGGCTACACCTTC. Its protein is CASSQLTGSDADREDYGYTF.

In its sample, this clone was seen a few times. The chain combines TRBV21-1 with TRBJ2-1; the table's D call, TRBD2, has no DNA check behind it. TRBV21-1 is flagged as a pseudogene. CDR3 length: 17 amino acids. CDR3 coding DNA: TGTGCCAGCAGCCAGAAATGCCCCAGCGGGATGTACTTTGAGCAGTTCTTC. Its translation: CASSQKCPSGMYFEQFF.

This clone has only one observation. V and J are TRBV7-3 and TRBJ2-7, with 9 nucleotides matching TRBD1. Germline CDR1 SGHTA, CDR2 FQGTGA. The length of the CDR3 is 15 residues. J gave up 4 bases and V 5 bases, and 9 bases lay outside the gene matches. The CDR3 is CASSPGTGTFYEQYF. CDR3 in DNA: TGTGCCAGCAGCCCTGGGACAGGGACTTTTTACGAGCAGTACTTC.